The 8 T cell receptor beta chains below all came from one sample that was sequenced in a study of graft-versus-host responses after intestinal transplantation. Produced via immunoSEQ multiplex PCR; TCRdb's table is partial and in-frame only. The sample includes almost 85,000 clones, 90% to 95% seen only once; the top ten take approximately 0.1%. These receptors have no known antigen. This sample comprised unstimulated CD4+ T cells sorted from spleen or lymph node cells, obtained before intestinal transplant. These receptors were collected from a human donor who received an intestinal transplant.

This chain links TRBV19 with TRBJ1-5; 8 bases map to TRBD1. The junction had 6 bases not matched to a gene; V was cut back by 5 bases and J by 6 bases. Germline CDR1 and CDR2: LNHDA and SQIVND (reference sequence). CDR3 length: 14 amino acids. The CDR3 nucleotides are TGTGCCAGTAGTCTCAGGGGGCCGAGTCAGCCCCAGCATTTT. As protein: CASSLRGPSQPQHF.

The V gene is TRBV25-1, the J gene TRBJ2-2, with 10 positions matching TRBD1. J lost 6 bases, V lost 3 bases, and 10 bases had no gene match. CDR1 is MGHDK, CDR2 SYGVNS, per germline. This CDR3 spans 17 amino acids. CDR3 sequence (DNA): TGTGCCAGCAGTGAGTTTAGGACAGGGGGTGTCTCCGGGGAGCTGTTTTTT. This sequence encodes CASSEFRTGGVSGELFF.

The rearrangement links TRBV4-2 to TRBJ2-3, with D unclear. Trimming took off 4 bases at V and 4 bases at J, with 9 bases between the two ends. This CDR3 has 13 amino acids. Germline V gene sequence: CDR1 LGHNA, CDR2 YNFKEQ. The chain's CDR3 is CASSPSGPDTQYF. CDR3 DNA sequence: TGTGCCAGCAGCCCCTCAGGCCCAGATACGCAGTATTTT.

The genes are TRBV30 and TRBJ1-2, with D tentatively TRBD1 (6 bases). Germline CDR1 is GTSNPN and CDR2 is SVGIG (reference sequence). The CDR3 contains 14 residues. Trimming left V 0 bases short and J 4 bases short, with 12 bases between. DNA of the CDR3: TGTGCCTGGAGTGTTGGGGGCGCCGGCTATGGCTACACCTTC. It encodes CAWSVGGAGYGYTF.

The chain has TRBV7-2 and TRBJ2-7, with 7 bases that match TRBD1. Germline CDR1 SGHTA, CDR2 FQGNSA. V was pared by 5 bases and J by 2 bases, with 6 bases of the junction left unmatched. The CDR3 has 14 amino acids. The CDR3 nucleotides read TGTGCCAGCAGCCGGAACAGGGGAGCCTACGAGCAGTACTTC. As protein: CASSRNRGAYEQYF.

The rearrangement uses TRBV5-6 and TRBJ2-2, with a possible D match to TRBD1 (6 bases). Trimming pared 1 base from V and 1 base from J, leaving 20 bases between. The CDR3 length is 19 residues. CDR1 is SGHDT, CDR2 YYEEEE, per germline. CDR3 amino acids: CASSLWWTETRLNTGELFF. CDR3 bases: TGTGCCAGCAGCTTGTGGTGGACAGAGACCCGCTTGAACACCGGGGAGCTGTTTTTT.

The gene calls are TRBV5-6 and TRBJ1-3, with D hard to call. Germline V gives CDR1 SGHDT, CDR2 YYEEEE. The CDR3 loop spans 13 amino acids. Trimming left V 4 bases short and J 7 bases short, with 12 bases between. The CDR3 nucleotides read TGTGCCAGCAGCCCCCTCCCGGGGAACACCATATATTTT. Translation: CASSPLPGNTIYF.

V gene TRBV5-1 combines with J gene TRBJ2-5, with D possibly matching TRBD2 (5 bases). V gave up 0 bases and J gave up 2 bases, with 11 bases separating them. This CDR3 region has 15 residues. Germline CDR1 SGHRS, CDR2 YFSETQ. The CDR3 region is CASSLAAGGQETQYF. In nucleotides, the CDR3 is TGCGCCAGCAGCTTGGCGGCAGGCGGGCAAGAGACCCAGTACTTC.